This T cell receptor beta chain was obtained from a study of Graves' ophthalmopathy and Graves' hyperthyroidism (dated by TCRdb to the late 2010s). Regarding the research as a whole: Peripheral blood was collected at initial diagnosis, prior to any treatment. The 75 to 100 discovery patients were divided at random into training and test sets in a 7:3 ratio. An independent validation cohort was composed of fewer than 20 hyperthyroidism patients and around 16 patients who later progressed from hyperthyroidism to ophthalmopathy. T-cell repertoires of thyroid tissue and blood were compared in more than 5 hyperthyroidism patients. In total, 120 to 150 blood samples were TCR-sequenced: 43 ophthalmopathy, some 72 hyperthyroidism and approximately 17 hyperthyroidism-to-ophthalmopathy patients. The study used signatures of the TCR beta repertoire to tell Graves' ophthalmopathy apart from Graves' hyperthyroidism and to predict which patients would progress to ophthalmopathy. After sampling, hyperthyroidism patients received methimazole starting at 30 mg daily, and ophthalmopathy patients received high-dose intravenous methylprednisolone. To explore V-J signatures that distinguish ophthalmopathy from hyperthyroidism, a discovery set of around 100 patients was enrolled, made up of 43 with ophthalmopathy and 55 to 65 with stable hyperthyroidism.

Stable hyperthyroidism was defined as no progression to ophthalmopathy within 18 months of follow-up. Patients with hyperthyroidism were aged 18 to 65 years, had been newly diagnosed, and had a disease duration of less than 2 months. Patients were excluded if they had other autoimmune diseases, uncontrolled infections, pregnancy or lactation. Clinical symptoms, serum thyroxine, TRAb, thyroid ultrasound and orbital computed tomography formed the basis of the diagnosis. Ficoll-Paque density gradient centrifugation was used to isolate PBMCs from about 10 ml of fresh peripheral blood. Trizol reagent was used to extract the total RNA, and its quality was then checked on an Agilent 2100 Bioanalyzer. CDR1 and CDR2, looked up from the germline V gene, are SGHAT and FQNNGV. The cysteine opens and the phenylalanine closes a CDR3 of 18 amino acids. Only the CDR3 part of the read is kept: 54 bases, read in frame from the first base. From V the trimming removes 1 base and from J it removes 6 bases, while the gene matches leave 13 bases of the junction unaccounted for.

This clonotype was picked up many times. The antigen it recognizes is unknown. Per-base qualities were not stored, and no clone one base away is much larger. Here is what the overall study found, with its caveats: In cross-validation, the 13-signature model distinguished ophthalmopathy from stable hyperthyroidism with nearly 90% sensitivity and around 83% specificity, while in the test set the corresponding values were about 80% and 75%. In validation, the model predicted ophthalmopathy progression with 70.59% sensitivity and 72.22% specificity; 12 predicted patients were CT-confirmed with GO in a median of about 7.1 months. Most expanded thyroid clonotypes with a frequency above 0.001 also appeared in blood, which suggests that blood repertoires may reflect the immune response in the thyroid. Sample size was not predetermined statistically, and investigators were not blinded to group allocation.

TCR beta CDR3 regions were amplified from RNA transcripts for repertoire sequencing. HTBI primers and the Qiagen OneStep RT-PCR kit were used in a first-round RT-PCR, which was followed by a second-round multiplex PCR, size selection and purification. Sequencing of the libraries was carried out on an Illumina HiSeq2000 in paired-end mode with 100 bp reads. In the source study's methods: SOAPnuke was used to process the reads, removing any read that contained adapters or uncalled bases, had a mean Phred below 15, or lacked an exact match to the constant primer or identifier. High-quality paired reads were merged with COPE v1.2.5. Each unique nucleotide sequence was defined as a clonotype, and clonotypes were aligned to IMGT TRB V, D and J references with MiTCR v1.1. Analysis was restricted to V-J combinations with a frequency above 0.0001, which covered about 99% of repertoires. For each V-J combination, a TCR clonal expansion and chaos score was defined as F50 clonal expansion divided by the chaos observed in the TCRdist matrix. Features were reduced by Welch's t-statistics and random forest to around 14 V-J combinations, which fed a naive Bayes classifier. Thyroid-blood repertoire similarity was quantified with the Morisita-Horn index. In TCRdb, the public reads were trimmed at Q25 with fastp and aligned with MiXCR, with productive beta chains retained. All rows with the same CDR3 protein become a single entry with the most common DNA and genes. These V and J calls rely on TCRdb rather than the paper's analysis. For this sample the table gives approximately 380,000 distinct CDR3 sequences, of which roughly 20% were detected only once. Of the sample, more than 2.5% is held by the ten largest clones.

The rearrangement joined TRBV11-2 to TRBJ1-5; 9 central bases correspond to TRBD1. Sequencing was done on a sample of peripheral blood. The source of this sequence is a woman younger than 35 with stable Graves' hyperthyroidism. Donor details come from another sample of the same person, matched by shared clones. In nucleotides, the sequence is TGTGCCAGCAGCTTAGTACCTCCACGGACAGGGGCCTCTCAGCCCCAGCATTTT. This codes for CASSLVPPRTGASQPQHF.